The present TCR beta chain was sequenced within a study of T cells in localized non-small cell lung cancer. General study results and limits: Maximal T cell clonality occurred in uninvolved adjacent lung, with tumor ranking below it.

Measured with immunoSEQ multiplex PCR; TCRdb has only the in-frame clones, and not every one. This repertoire shows 20,000 to 25,000 clones, roughly 88% found once; its top ten account for 9.4%. Of note for this clone: Its antigen is unidentified.

Germline CDR1 and CDR2: MNHNS and SASEGT. The CDR3 runs to 12 residues. The V gene lost 7 bases and the J gene lost 0 bases, with 6 bases spanning the gap. The chain employs TRBV6-1 and TRBJ1-2, with unresolved D. The sample consisted of peripheral blood mononuclear cells, taken before any cancer treatment. The TCR sequence derives from a woman aged 35-75 years with stage III lung adenocarcinoma. CDR3: CASTQANYGYTF. The CDR3 DNA reads TGTGCCAGCACCCAAGCTAACTATGGCTACACCTTC.